This entry features one TCR beta chain sequence. This sample is part of a study of PD-L1 blockade in urothelial cancer. Study background: Enrolled patients had been treated previously with 0 to 3 chemotherapy regimens. Specimens of blood held a median count of approximately 150,000 T cells.

Germline assignment: CDR1 SEHNR and CDR2 FQNEAQ (reference sequence). The CDR3 consists of 16 residues. The V and J ends lost 1 base and 5 bases respectively, with 15 bases between them. Sequenced by immunoSEQ multiplex PCR; TCRdb stores in-frame clones only, minus some. The data contain 100,000 or so clones, around 93% of them singletons. The chain employs TRBV7-9 and TRBJ1-5, with D unclear. Sequencing used PBMCs, obtained around atezolizumab (anti-PD-L1) treatment. The clonotype originates from an elderly woman with urothelial cancer. The CDR3 loop is CASSLGETREDQPQHF. CDR3 nucleotides: TGTGCCAGCAGCTTAGGTGAGACACGGGAAGATCAGCCCCAGCATTTT.